This TCR beta chain was captured by sequencing in a study of cytomegalovirus exposure and HLA in healthy donors (dated by TCRdb to about 2017). Regarding the research as a whole: The approximately 710 repertoires of the first cohort and the roughly 110 validation repertoires were produced on the same platform, according to a later analysis. Besides the first cohort of roughly 700 subjects, a separate validation cohort made up of 120 different subjects was used. The study combined high-throughput TCR immunosequencing, statistical association of individual TCRs with disease status, and machine learning to predict cytomegalovirus infection status. The study aimed to test whether cataloging public T cell receptors could reveal signatures of past pathogen exposure. Overall study results and their limits: A later analysis lacked HLA typing for the validation cohort, so it scored co-occurrence in that cohort across all 110 or so repertoires. According to the authors, the approach could potentially be generalized to other disease states and immunological phenotypes. A few of the identified cytomegalovirus-associated TCR beta chains were confirmed in vitro to be specific for cytomegalovirus antigens. Cytomegalovirus status was reported to be diagnosed by the classifier with high specificity and sensitivity in both the original and validation cohorts. Across donors, most TCR sequences were observed very rarely, whereas some public TCRs were present in many individuals. In a later analysis, TCRs clustered in the first cohort were found to also tend to co-occur in the 120 validation repertoires, with around 94% of cluster scores above 0. In the study, approximately 160 TCR beta chains were listed as associated with cytomegalovirus.

V lost 4 bases and J lost 4 bases, and the count of bases not matched to a germline gene is 0. The CDR3 covers 12 residues, taking in both the cysteine and the phenylalanine. The only DNA kept is the CDR3, 36 bases in frame from the first base. Reading the germline V gene (reference sequence) gives CDR1 WNHNN and CDR2 SYGVQD. Separate from the approximately 700-subject first cohort, the validation cohort of 90 to 150 subjects was the group to which the donors belonged. The library was prepared using the immunoSEQ multiplex PCR assay. The original methods were these. A statistical classification framework was developed to diagnose cytomegalovirus status using the catalog of TCR beta chain sequences. TCRdb holds this immuneACCESS table with in-frame rearrangements only. Some clones are missing; in checked studies, unresolved V genes explain under half, and the rest has no known cause. V, J and clone size are those of that table, while D and trimming were read from the DNA. Present in this sample are 70,000 to 95,000 clones, 93% of which were seen just once. The ten largest make up 3.6% of the sample.

As to this clone: The antigen it recognizes is unknown. Qualities for individual bases were not recorded, and no much larger clone is one base off.

The clonotype comes from a woman in her twenties or thirties in good health and CMV-seronegative. Rearrangement joined TRBV10-1 to TRBJ1-1, and 7 bases in between align with TRBD1. What was sequenced was PBMCs. The DNA sequence follows: TGCGCCAGCAGTGGGGACAGCACTGAAGCTTTCTTT. This sequence encodes CASSGDSTEAFF.